These 8 T cell receptor beta chains share one sample of origin, sequenced in a study of CD8+ T cells in alopecia areata. RNA, once extracted, was reverse transcribed into cDNA for use as the sequencing template. Assay used: immunoSEQ multiplex PCR; TCRdb lists only in-frame clones, some missing. The data hold 140,000 to 150,000 clones, with around 60% observed a single time. Source: CD4+ T cells sorted from blood, taken at week 0. All receptors derive from a human donor with alopecia areata.

V gene TRBV2 combines with J gene TRBJ2-7; 7 positions match TRBD2. Germline V gene sequence: CDR1 SNHLY, CDR2 FYNNEI. The V segment lost 1 base and the J segment 12 bases; nucleotides outside the gene matches: 9. CDR3 length: 13 residues. This CDR3 is CASSEEGRGRRYF. In DNA, the CDR3 is TGTGCCAGCAGTGAAGAGGGGAGGGGTAGACGGTACTTC.

This chain links TRBV5-4 with TRBJ1-2; TRBD1 matches at 7 bases. Trimming removed 4 bases from V and 8 bases from J; junction bases left unmatched: 8. The CDR3 totals 13 residues. The germline V gene encodes CDR1 SGHNT and CDR2 YYREEE (reference sequence). The CDR3 DNA is TGTGCCAGCAGCACAGACAGGGTGAAGGGCTACACCTTC. The encoded protein is CASSTDRVKGYTF.

In its sample, this clone was seen once. The chain employs TRBV30 and TRBJ1-1; TRBD1 is a possible D gene (5 bases). V was cut by 0 bases and J by 11 bases, with 16 bases left in between. The germline gives CDR1 GTSNPN, CDR2 SVGIG (reference sequence). The CDR3 covers 13 residues. The CDR3 region is CAWSVGGHTTAFF. The CDR3 DNA reads TGTGCCTGGAGTGTCGGCGGACATACGACGGCTTTCTTT.

The chain has TRBV5-6 and TRBJ1-1; D ambiguous. Germline V gene lookup returns CDR1 SGHDT and CDR2 YYEEEE. The V and J ends lost 4 bases and 3 bases respectively, with 10 bases between them. This CDR3 region has 13 residues. DNA of the CDR3: TGTGCCAGCAGCGTGGGCCCCGACACTGAAGCTTTCTTT. Protein: CASSVGPDTEAFF.

The chain recombines TRBV11-2 with TRBJ1-2; D is unresolved. This CDR3 is built from 14 residues. CDR1 SGHAT and CDR2 FQNNGV come from the germline V gene. The V gene lost 2 bases and the J gene lost 2 bases, with 9 bases spanning the gap. This CDR3 is CASSLWQENYGYTF. The DNA for the CDR3 is TGTGCCAGCAGCTTATGGCAGGAGAACTATGGCTACACCTTC.

The CDR3 loop is CASSLRLAGPYEQYF. Here the CDR3 DNA reads TGCGCCAGCAGCCTTCGACTAGCGGGGCCTTACGAGCAGTACTTC. V and J are TRBV4-1 and TRBJ2-7; TRBD2 matches at 11 bases. Germline CDR1 and CDR2: MGHRA and YSYEKL. This CDR3 has 15 residues. V was clipped by 4 bases and J by 4 bases; unmatched bases: 6.

Comments on this clone: The sample contains more than one DNA sequence encoding this CDR3. The rearrangement uses TRBV2 and TRBJ2-3; D possibly corresponds to TRBD1 (8 bases). Trimming shortened V by 5 bases and J by 6 bases, and 15 bases separated the two germline ends. CDR3 length: 14 amino acids. The germline V gene has CDR1 SNHLY and CDR2 FYNNEI. The CDR3 nucleotides are TGTGCCAGCAGTTTAACAGGGGGGGCCGATACGCAGTATTTT. Translated: CASSLTGGADTQYF. The variable domain in full, with the rest retrieved from reference TRBV2 and TRBJ2-3, is EPEVTQTPSHQVTQMGQEVILRCVPISNHLYFYWYRQILGQKVEFLVSFYNNEISEKSEIFDDQFSVERPDGSNFTLKIRSTKLEDSAMYFCASSLTGGADTQYFGPGTRLTVL.

This chain connects TRBV5-6 to TRBJ1-5, with TRBD1 matching 7 bases. V lost 2 bases to trimming and J lost 6 bases; unmatched junction nucleotides: 5. Germline CDR1 and CDR2: SGHDT and YYEEEE. The CDR3 runs to 14 residues. CDR3 sequence reads: CASSLHRGPQPQHF. The DNA of the CDR3 is TGTGCCAGCAGCTTACACAGGGGACCTCAGCCCCAGCATTTT.